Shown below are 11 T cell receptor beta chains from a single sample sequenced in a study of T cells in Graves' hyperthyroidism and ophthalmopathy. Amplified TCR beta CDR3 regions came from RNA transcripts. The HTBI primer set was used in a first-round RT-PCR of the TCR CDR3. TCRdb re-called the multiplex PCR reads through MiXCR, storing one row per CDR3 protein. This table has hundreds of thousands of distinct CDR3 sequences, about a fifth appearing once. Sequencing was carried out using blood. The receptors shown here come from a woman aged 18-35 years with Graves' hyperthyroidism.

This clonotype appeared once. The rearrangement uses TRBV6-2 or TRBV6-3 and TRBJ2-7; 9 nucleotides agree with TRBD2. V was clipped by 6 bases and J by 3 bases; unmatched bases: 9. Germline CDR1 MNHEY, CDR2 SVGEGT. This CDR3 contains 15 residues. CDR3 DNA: TGTGCCAGCAGGCCCTGGCTAGCGGGGTTCTACGAGCAGTACTTC. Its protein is CASRPWLAGFYEQYF.

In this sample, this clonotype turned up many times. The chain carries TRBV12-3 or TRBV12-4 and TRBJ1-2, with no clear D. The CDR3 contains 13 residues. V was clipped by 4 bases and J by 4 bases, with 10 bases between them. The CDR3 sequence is CASSSGLPYGYTF. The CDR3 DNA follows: TGTGCCAGCAGTTCTGGGCTCCCCTATGGCTACACCTTC.

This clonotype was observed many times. Here the CDR3 DNA reads TGTGCCAGCAGTTACTTGGCCTCTGGGGCCAACGTCCTGACTTTC. Amino acid sequence: CASSYLASGANVLTF. V and J are TRBV6-5 and TRBJ2-6, with D unresolved. Per germline, CDR1 MNHEY and CDR2 SVGAGI. The CDR3 runs to 15 residues. V lost 1 base, J lost 0 bases, and 4 bases lay in between.

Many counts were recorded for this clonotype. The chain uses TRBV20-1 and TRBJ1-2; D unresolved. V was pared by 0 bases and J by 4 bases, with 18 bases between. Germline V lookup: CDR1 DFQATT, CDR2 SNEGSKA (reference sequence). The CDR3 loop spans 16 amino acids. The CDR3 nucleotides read TGCAGTGCTAGAGATTTTAGAGGAACAGCCACCTATGGCTACACCTTC. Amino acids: CSARDFRGTATYGYTF.

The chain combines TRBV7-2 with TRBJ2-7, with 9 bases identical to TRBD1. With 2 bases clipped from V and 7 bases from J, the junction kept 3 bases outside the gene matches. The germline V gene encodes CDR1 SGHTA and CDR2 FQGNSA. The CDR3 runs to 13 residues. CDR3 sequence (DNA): TGTGCCAGCAGCTTAACAGGGGGCTGTGAGCAGTACTTC. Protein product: CASSLTGGCEQYF.

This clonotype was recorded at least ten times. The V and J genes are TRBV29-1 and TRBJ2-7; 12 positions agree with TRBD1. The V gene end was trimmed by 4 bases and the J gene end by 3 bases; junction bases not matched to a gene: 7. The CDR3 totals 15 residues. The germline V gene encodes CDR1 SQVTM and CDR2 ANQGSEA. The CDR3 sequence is CSVGGTGGGIYEQYF. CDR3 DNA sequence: TGCAGCGTTGGGGGGACAGGGGGCGGTATCTACGAGCAGTACTTC.

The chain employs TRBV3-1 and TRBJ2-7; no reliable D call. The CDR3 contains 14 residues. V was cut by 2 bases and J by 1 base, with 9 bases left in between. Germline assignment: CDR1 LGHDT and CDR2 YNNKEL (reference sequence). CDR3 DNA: TGTGCCAGCAGCCAAAACACTGCGTCCTACGAGCAGTACTTC. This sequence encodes CASSQNTASYEQYF.

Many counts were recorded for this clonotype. The CDR3 reads CASSLVRQSYEQYF. CDR3 nucleotide sequence: TGTGCCAGCAGCTTAGTTCGGCAGTCCTACGAGCAGTACTTC. The chain links TRBV7-8 to TRBJ2-7; no clear D. The CDR3 covers 14 residues. V was clipped by 1 base and J by 1 base, with 8 bases between them. Germline CDR1 and CDR2: SGHVS and FQNEAQ.

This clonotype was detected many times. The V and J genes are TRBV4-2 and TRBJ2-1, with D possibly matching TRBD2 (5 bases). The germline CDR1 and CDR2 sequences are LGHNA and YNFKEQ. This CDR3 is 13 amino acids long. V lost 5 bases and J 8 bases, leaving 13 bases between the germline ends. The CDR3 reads CASSNLAVYEQFF. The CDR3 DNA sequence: TGTGCCAGCAGCAACCTAGCTGTCTATGAGCAGTTCTTC.

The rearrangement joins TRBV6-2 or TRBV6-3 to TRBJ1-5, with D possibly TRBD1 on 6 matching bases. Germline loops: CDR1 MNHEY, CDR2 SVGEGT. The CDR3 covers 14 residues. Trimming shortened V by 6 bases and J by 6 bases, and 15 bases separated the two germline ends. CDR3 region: CASSSYRVSQPQHF. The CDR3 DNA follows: TGTGCCAGCAGCAGCTACAGGGTCAGTCAGCCCCAGCATTTT.

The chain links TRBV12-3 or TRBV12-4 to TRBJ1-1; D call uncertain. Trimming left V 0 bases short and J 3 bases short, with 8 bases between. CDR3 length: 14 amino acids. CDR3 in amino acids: CASSLAPGYTEAFF. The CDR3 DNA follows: TGTGCCAGCAGTTTAGCGCCCGGTTACACTGAAGCTTTCTTT.